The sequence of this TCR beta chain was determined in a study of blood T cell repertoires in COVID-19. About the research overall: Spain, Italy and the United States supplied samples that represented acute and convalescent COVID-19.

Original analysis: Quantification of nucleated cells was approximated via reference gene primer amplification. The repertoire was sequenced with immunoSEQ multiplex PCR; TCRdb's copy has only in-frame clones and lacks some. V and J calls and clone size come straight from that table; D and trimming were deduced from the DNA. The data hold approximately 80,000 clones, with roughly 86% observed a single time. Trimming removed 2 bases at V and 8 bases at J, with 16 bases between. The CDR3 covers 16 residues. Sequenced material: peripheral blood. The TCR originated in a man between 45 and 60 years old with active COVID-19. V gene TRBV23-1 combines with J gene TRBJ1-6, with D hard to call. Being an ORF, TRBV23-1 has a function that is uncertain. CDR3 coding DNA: TGCGCCAGCAGTCAAAAAAAAAGCGGGAGTCATTCACCCCTCCACTTT. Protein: CASSQKKSGSHSPLHF.